This TCR beta chain was found in a study of CD8 T cells in Susac syndrome. About the research overall: Patients with Susac syndrome were, at the time of blood collection, therapy-naive, maintained on corticosteroids, or maintained on intravenous immunoglobulin alone.

After extraction with the RNeasy kit, roughly 0.45 to 1 ug of the RNA was reverse transcribed using random hexamers. TCRdb ran MiXCR on the immunoSEQ multiplex PCR reads and lists one entry per CDR3 protein. In the table there are some 68,000 distinct CDR3 sequences, 93% of which are singletons. Trimming removed 6 bases from V and 8 bases from J; junction bases left unmatched: 11. Germline values: CDR1 MGHRA, CDR2 YSYEKL. CDR3 size: 15 residues. Sequenced input: CD4+ T cells from PBMCs. The chain joins TRBV4-1 to TRBJ2-1; 9 bases are a match to TRBD2. The TCR comes from a human donor with Susac syndrome. CDR3 in DNA: TGCGCCAGCAGGTCGCGGGGGGGCCTAAGGGATGAGCAGTTCTTC. This gives the protein CASRSRGGLRDEQFF.